In its sample, the clone carrying this T cell receptor (beta chain) was seen a few times. The data are from a study of T cell changes during pregnancy in multiple sclerosis. Trimming pared 6 bases from V and 8 bases from J, leaving 11 bases between. Germline-derived CDR1 and CDR2 are SEHNR and FQNEAQ (reference sequence). The CDR3 is 12 residues long. Repertoires were generated with immunoSEQ multiplex PCR, while TCRdb's copy carries only in-frame clones and drops some. Among some 110,000 clones listed, about 89% were seen once. The sequencing here drew on peripheral blood, taken before pregnancy. The rearrangement joins TRBV7-9 to TRBJ2-1; D might be TRBD2 (5 bases). This TCR came from a female donor with multiple sclerosis, enrolled in a pregnancy study. This CDR3 reads CASRGVFDEQFF. The CDR3 bases are TGTGCCAGCAGGGGAGTGTTCGATGAGCAGTTCTTC.